The 27 T cell receptor beta chains below all came from one sample that was sequenced in a study of T cells in Graves' hyperthyroidism and ophthalmopathy. Amplification of TCR beta CDR3 regions was performed using RNA transcripts as template. First-round RT-PCR of the TCR CDR3 relied on the HTBI primer set. TCRdb reanalysed the multiplex PCR reads using MiXCR and keeps one entry per CDR3 protein. The table includes hundreds of thousands of distinct CDR3 sequences, around 13% detected once. Material for sequencing was blood. These receptors originate from a woman under 30 with Graves' hyperthyroidism.

There are many counts of this clonotype. The V gene is TRBV12-3 or TRBV12-4, the J gene TRBJ1-1, with a possible D match to TRBD1 (6 bases). The V gene lost 2 bases and the J gene lost 1 base, with 23 bases spanning the gap. This CDR3 has 19 residues. As DNA, the CDR3 is TGTGCCAGCAGTTTACTTCCGGGATGGACAGTATCGTCGAACACTGAAGCTTTCTTT. It translates to CASSLLPGWTVSSNTEAFF.

This clonotype was counted ten times or more. The chain couples TRBV6-6 to TRBJ2-1; the D gene is possibly TRBD1 (6 bases). Germline V gene data show CDR1 as MNHNY and CDR2 as SVGAGI (reference sequence). V lost 0 bases and J lost 8, with 14 bases in between. The CDR3 is 15 residues long. The CDR3 here is CASSYSRHGGYEQFF. CDR3 in DNA: TGTGCCAGCAGTTACTCGAGACATGGGGGCTATGAGCAGTTCTTC.

Notes on this clonotype: A much bigger clone sits one base away, suggesting this may be a read error. The CDR3 ends on some other residue instead of the conserved phenylalanine or tryptophan, so this is likely a read error. The chain recombines TRBV30 with TRBJ2-5; D gene ambiguous. The germline V and J ends were trimmed by 2 bases and 5 bases, with 15 bases remaining between them. The CDR3 loop spans 14 amino acids. Per the germline V gene, CDR1 is GTSNPN and CDR2 is SVGIG (reference sequence). The CDR3 DNA sequence: TGTGCCTGGAGTCCCTGGCCCACCGAGGAGACCCAGTACTTA. Its protein is CAWSPWPTEETQYL.

The chain carries TRBV4-2 and TRBJ1-6; D gene ambiguous. The length of the CDR3 is 14 residues. Germline V gives CDR1 LGHNA, CDR2 YNFKEQ. Trimming took 1 base from V and 7 from J, leaving 8 bases between them. The DNA of the CDR3 is TGTGCCAGCAGCCAAGGGATGTTGAATTCACCCCTCCACTTT. This translates into CASSQGMLNSPLHF.

The table lists this clonotype with a few counts. J is TRBJ1-5 and V is TRBV6-1, with a weak D call TRBD1 (5 bases). The CDR3 extends over 17 amino acids. Germline V gives CDR1 MNHNS, CDR2 SASEGT. Trimming removed 3 bases at V and 4 bases at J, with 19 bases between. CDR3 protein: CASSEETGTLSNQPQHF. The CDR3 DNA follows: TGTGCCAGCAGTGAGGAAACCGGGACCCTAAGTAATCAGCCCCAGCATTTT.

The chain joins TRBV27 to TRBJ2-7, with D possibly being TRBD1 (6 bases). This CDR3 region has 13 residues. Germline CDR1 and CDR2: MNHEY and SMNVEV (reference sequence). Trimming cost V 7 bases and J 5 bases, with 15 bases left between them. The CDR3 bases are TGTGCCAGCAACCAACGCAGGGGCAACGAGCAGTACTTC. Protein product: CASNQRRGNEQYF.

The chain has TRBV3-1 and TRBJ2-3, with 9 bases identical to TRBD2. The trim removed 4 bases at V and 9 bases at J, leaving 11 bases unmatched. Germline V lookup: CDR1 LGHDT, CDR2 YNNKEL (reference sequence). The CDR3 sequence is 15 residues long. CDR3: CASSREFSGSLTQYF. As DNA, the CDR3 is TGTGCCAGCAGCCGAGAGTTTAGCGGGAGCTTGACGCAGTATTTT.

This clonotype was recorded many times. J is TRBJ2-7 and V is TRBV9; 9 bases map to TRBD1. The CDR3 has 15 amino acids. V was clipped by 3 bases and J by 6 bases; unmatched bases: 10. CDR1 SGDLS and CDR2 YYNGEE come from the germline V gene. CDR3 nucleotides: TGTGCCAGCAGCGCAGGGACAGGGCTCTATCCCGAGCAGTACTTC. The encoded protein is CASSAGTGLYPEQYF.

This clonotype was counted only a few times. This may be a read error: a much more frequent sequence differs by one nucleotide. The chain joins TRBV18 to TRBJ1-1; D remains unclear. Trimming shortened V by 5 bases and J by 7 bases, and 14 bases separated the two germline ends. This CDR3 has 13 residues. CDR1 and CDR2 (germline): KGHSH, LQKENI. The CDR3, as DNA: TGTGCCAGCTCATCACTCCCCATTGATGAAGCTTTCTTT. Its translation: CASSSLPIDEAFF.

The rearrangement links TRBV3-1 to TRBJ2-2; either TRBD1 or TRBD2 may supply D (5 bases each). The CDR3 is made up of 14 amino acids. Germline V CDR1 and CDR2: LGHDT, YNNKEL (reference sequence). The V gene lost 3 bases and the J gene lost 6 bases, with 11 bases spanning the gap. The DNA for the CDR3 is TGTGCCAGCAGCCAGGGACCCCTATCCGGGGAGCTGTTTTTT. This translates into CASSQGPLSGELFF.

The rearrangement joins TRBV5-1 to TRBJ2-5, with D perhaps TRBD2 (6 bases). V gave up 0 bases and J gave up 5 bases, with 11 bases separating them. The germline gives CDR1 SGHRS, CDR2 YFSETQ. The CDR3 extends over 14 amino acids. The CDR3 here is CASSLGGGMETQYF. The CDR3 DNA sequence: TGCGCCAGCAGCTTGGGGGGCGGGATGGAGACCCAGTACTTC.

There are many counts of this clonotype. The chain employs TRBV13 and TRBJ2-3; 8 bases line up with TRBD2. The trim removed 4 bases at V and 1 base at J, leaving 4 bases unmatched. From germline, CDR1 is PRHDT and CDR2 FYEKMQ (reference sequence). The CDR3 has 15 amino acids. The CDR3 sequence: CASSYPTSGTDTQYF. The CDR3 DNA sequence: TGTGCCAGCAGCTACCCGACTAGCGGCACAGATACGCAGTATTTT.

V gene TRBV6-2 or TRBV6-3 combines with J gene TRBJ2-6; D possibly matches TRBD1 or TRBD2 (5 bases each). V was pared by 7 bases and J by 4 bases, with 17 bases between. The CDR3 covers 16 residues. Germline V lookup: CDR1 MNHEY, CDR2 SVGEGT. For the CDR3, the DNA is TGTGCCAGCACCAAGAGGGCCGGGGCCGGGGCCAACGTCCTGACTTTC. This codes for CASTKRAGAGANVLTF.

As concerns this clonotype: A single base separates this from a much larger clone, so it may be a read error. The chain uses TRBV11-3 and TRBJ2-3; the match to TRBD2 covers 8 bases. The V and J ends lost 5 bases and 4 bases, in that order; junction bases with no gene match: 8. This CDR3 region has 15 residues. CDR1 and CDR2 (germline): SGHNT, YENEEA. The DNA for the CDR3 is TGTGCCAGCAGCCAGGGACTAGTGGGGGCAGATACGCAGTATTTT. Encoded protein: CASSQGLVGADTQYF.

Ten or more counts support this clonotype. V is TRBV7-9 and J is TRBJ1-2; no reliable D call. This CDR3 has 12 residues. CDR1 is SEHNR, CDR2 FQNEAQ, per germline (reference sequence). V was shortened by 1 base and J by 4 bases, with 4 bases between the two germline ends. The CDR3 DNA sequence: TGTGCCAGCAGCTTAGAGGTCTATGGCTACACCTTC. It is translated as CASSLEVYGYTF.

The gene calls are TRBV28 and TRBJ2-5; 7 positions agree with TRBD2. The CDR3 length is 13 residues. CDR1 and CDR2 from the germline V gene are MDHEN and SYDVKM. V shed 3 bases and J 7 bases; nucleotides not matched to a gene: 5. The CDR3 reads CASSLTSSATQYF. The DNA of the CDR3 is TGTGCCAGCAGTTTGACTAGCAGCGCGACCCAGTACTTC.

This clonotype appeared a few times. The CDR3 reads CASSQGWWGRDTGELFF. The CDR3 DNA sequence: TGTGCCAGCAGCCAAGGGTGGTGGGGCAGAGACACCGGGGAGCTGTTTTTT. V usage is TRBV14 and J usage is TRBJ2-2; D possibly corresponds to TRBD1 (5 bases). V lost 1 base and J lost 3, with 15 bases in between. This CDR3 spans 17 amino acids. Looked up from germline, CDR1 is SGHDN and CDR2 is FVKESK.

Only a few counts were recorded for this clonotype. J is TRBJ2-7 and V is TRBV4-3, with D possibly matching TRBD2 (6 bases). Trimming took 1 base from V and 1 from J, leaving 17 bases between them. The CDR3 runs to 17 residues. Germline V gene sequence: CDR1 LGHNA, CDR2 YSLEER. The CDR3 reads CASSQAHRDWGSYEQYF. The CDR3 nucleotides read TGCGCCAGCAGCCAAGCACACCGGGACTGGGGATCCTACGAGCAGTACTTC.

This clonotype has a single count. Possible read error: a much larger clone is one base away. The chain combines TRBV7-9 with TRBJ2-1, with D perhaps TRBD2 (5 bases). Germline assignment: CDR1 SEHNR and CDR2 FQNEAQ (reference sequence). The CDR3 loop spans 15 amino acids. Trimming removed 6 bases at V and 1 base at J, with 13 bases between. CDR3 region: CASRARTGSYNEQFF. CDR3 coding DNA: TGTGCCAGCAGGGCTAGAACGGGGTCCTACAATGAGCAGTTCTTC.

This clonotype was seen many times. The chain uses TRBV27 and TRBJ2-3; tentative D call: TRBD2 (6 bases). The germline V gene has CDR1 MNHEY and CDR2 SMNVEV (reference sequence). The CDR3 has 14 amino acids. V dropped 8 bases and J dropped 3 bases, with 15 bases sitting between them. CDR3 region: CASAVGGITDTQYF. As DNA, the CDR3 is TGTGCCAGCGCCGTGGGCGGGATAACAGATACGCAGTATTTT.

The chain has TRBV7-2 and TRBJ2-1; D may correspond to TRBD1 or TRBD2 (5 bases each). The germline V gene encodes CDR1 SGHTA and CDR2 FQGNSA. The length of the CDR3 is 15 residues. Trimming pared 3 bases from V and 10 bases from J, leaving 19 bases between. This chain's CDR3 is CASSFLGEGDEEQFF. The CDR3 DNA reads as TGTGCCAGCAGCTTCTTGGGGGAAGGGGATGAAGAGCAGTTCTTC.

The table lists this clonotype with a few counts. The genes are TRBV3-1 and TRBJ2-2; TRBD1 might be the D (5 bases). Germline CDR1 LGHDT, CDR2 YNNKEL (reference sequence). CDR3 size: 15 residues. The V gene lost 2 bases and the J gene lost 7 bases, with 14 bases spanning the gap. The CDR3 DNA is TGTGCCAGCAGCCAAAGGACCAGGGTCCGCGGGGAGCTGTTTTTT. It yields the protein CASSQRTRVRGELFF.

This clonotype was recorded a few times. The J gene is TRBJ2-1, the V gene TRBV10-2; 9 bases align to TRBD2. Germline V CDR1 and CDR2: WSHSY, SAAADI. The CDR3 has 14 amino acids. The trim removed 5 bases at V and 7 bases at J, leaving 6 bases unmatched. CDR3 amino acids: CASSYSGSSNEQFF. The DNA of the CDR3 is TGCGCCAGCAGTTATAGCGGGAGTTCTAATGAGCAGTTCTTC.

The CDR3 region is CASTLMGLTYNEQFF. Here the CDR3 DNA reads TGTGCCAGCACCCTCATGGGACTCACCTACAATGAGCAGTTCTTC. This chain uses TRBV6-2 or TRBV6-3 with TRBJ2-1; possible D gene TRBD2, 6 bases. V was pared by 7 bases and J by 2 bases, with 15 bases between. Germline CDR1 reads MNHEY; CDR2 reads SVGEGT. The CDR3 extends over 15 amino acids.

This clonotype turned up a few times. The chain links TRBV29-1 to TRBJ2-6; the D gene could be TRBD1 or TRBD2 (6 bases each). CDR1 is SQVTM, CDR2 ANQGSEA, per germline. This CDR3 region has 14 residues. V shed 7 bases and J shed 10 bases, with 20 bases lying between them. The CDR3 here is CSAGEAALPNVLTF. The CDR3 DNA follows: TGCAGCGCAGGGGAGGCAGCCCTCCCAAACGTCCTGACTTTC.

This clonotype was seen ten or more times. CDR3 protein: CSAKDRGFYNNQPQHF. CDR3 coding DNA: TGCAGTGCTAAGGACAGGGGATTTTATAACAATCAGCCCCAGCATTTT. This sequence joins TRBV20-1 and TRBJ1-5, with 9 bases lining up with TRBD1. Germline V gene data show CDR1 as DFQATT and CDR2 as SNEGSKA (reference sequence). V lost 4 bases, J lost 3 bases, and 10 bases stayed unmatched. The CDR3 runs to 16 residues.

This chain connects TRBV5-1 to TRBJ2-3; 8 bases are a match to TRBD2. Germline lookup yields CDR1 SGHRS and CDR2 YFSETQ. J lost 5 bases, V lost 7 bases, and 6 bases had no gene match. This CDR3 is 13 amino acids long. The CDR3 here is CASGAGVGDTQYF. CDR3 sequence (DNA): TGCGCCAGCGGAGCGGGAGTGGGAGATACGCAGTATTTT.